Below, 20 T cell receptor beta chains from the same sample are listed, as sequenced in a study of blood T cell repertoires in COVID-19. Repertoires were generated with immunoSEQ multiplex PCR, while TCRdb's copy carries only in-frame clones and drops some. Found here are 260,000 or so clones, 80% to 90% of them singletons; the top ten hold 4.7%. The sequenced sample consisted of peripheral blood. The source of these receptors is a woman in her seventies with acute or convalescent COVID-19.

DNA for the CDR3: TGCAGCGCAAATCGACAGCCTAGAGATGGCTACACCTTC. Residues: CSANRQPRDGYTF. The genes are TRBV29-1 and TRBJ1-2; D is possibly TRBD1 (5 bases). Per germline, CDR1 SQVTM and CDR2 ANQGSEA. Trimming cost V 7 bases and J 6 bases, with 18 bases left between them. The CDR3 totals 13 residues.

This chain connects TRBV19 to TRBJ1-2, with 12 bases matching TRBD1. Germline trimming cut 4 bases from V and 3 bases from J; bases unmatched to any gene: 6. The CDR3 consists of 16 residues. Looked up from germline, CDR1 is LNHDA and CDR2 is SQIVND (reference sequence). The CDR3: CASSKPGTGGHYGYTF. As DNA, the CDR3 is TGTGCCAGTAGTAAACCCGGGACAGGGGGCCACTATGGCTACACCTTC.

This chain joins TRBV3-1 (or the pseudogene TRBV3-2) and TRBJ2-1; 11 bases align to TRBD2. The V segment lost 1 base and the J segment 9 bases; nucleotides outside the gene matches: 8. Looked up from germline, CDR1 is LGHDT and CDR2 is YNNKEL (reference sequence). CDR3 length equals 16 residues. CDR3 nucleotides: TGTGCCAGCAGCCAAGGAATTAGCGGGGGGGCGGTTGAGCAGTTCTTC. Its translation: CASSQGISGGAVEQFF.

This chain uses TRBV2 with TRBJ2-1; TRBD1 aligns across 7 bases. The trim removed 4 bases at V and 7 bases at J, leaving 7 bases unmatched. CDR3 length equals 14 residues. CDR1 is SNHLY, CDR2 FYNNEI, per germline. The CDR3 sequence is CASSGQGVSNEQFF. DNA for the CDR3: TGTGCCAGCAGTGGACAGGGCGTATCGAATGAGCAGTTCTTC.

There are many counts of this clone. The rearrangement uses TRBV4-1 and TRBJ2-7; maybe TRBD2 (5 bases). Per germline, CDR1 MGHRA and CDR2 YSYEKL. This CDR3 is built from 15 residues. Trimming removed 0 bases at V and 3 bases at J, with 12 bases between. CDR3 DNA sequence: TGCGCCAGCAGCCAAGAGCTAGCCCTAAACTACGAGCAGTACTTC. This sequence encodes CASSQELALNYEQYF.

Details on this clone: The identical CDR3 is also encoded by other nucleotide sequences in the sample. The chain recombines TRBV4-3 with TRBJ1-6, with a tentative D call TRBD1 (6 bases). Trimming cost V 0 bases and J 7 bases, with 10 bases left between them. Per germline, CDR1 LGHNA and CDR2 YSLEER. This CDR3 spans 15 amino acids. DNA for the CDR3: TGCGCCAGCAGCCAAGACAGGGGTGGCAATTCACCCCTCCACTTT. Its protein is CASSQDRGGNSPLHF.

The chain has TRBV2 and TRBJ1-2; 9 nucleotides match TRBD1. V lost 6 bases and J lost 7; bases outside the gene matches: 12. Germline values: CDR1 SNHLY, CDR2 FYNNEI. The CDR3 sequence is 15 residues long. The CDR3 region has the DNA TGTGCCAGCAGCCCTGGGACAGGGAACCGCGGTGGCTACACCTTC. It codes for CASSPGTGNRGGYTF.

The chain couples TRBV6-4 to TRBJ2-3, with TRBD2 matching over 10 bases. J was trimmed by 4 bases and V by 1 base; bases with no gene match: 2. This CDR3 region has 15 residues. The V gene's germline CDR1 is MRHNA and CDR2 SNTAGT. CDR3 coding DNA: TGTGCCAGCAGTGACTACAGCGGGGGGGCAGATACGCAGTATTTT. Translated: CASSDYSGGADTQYF.

The chain has TRBV4-3 and TRBJ1-1, with TRBD1 identical over 8 bases. V shed 6 bases and J 4 bases; nucleotides not matched to a gene: 7. The germline V gene has CDR1 LGHNA and CDR2 YSLEER. The CDR3 is 14 residues long. CDR3 protein: CASSRSQGATEAFF. CDR3 nucleotides: TGCGCCAGCAGTCGATCTCAGGGGGCCACTGAAGCTTTCTTT.

This chain uses TRBV7-2 with TRBJ2-7; D uncertain. CDR1 and CDR2 (germline): SGHTA, FQGNSA. The CDR3 length is 11 residues. V dropped 5 bases and J dropped 6 bases, with 8 bases sitting between them. The CDR3 is CASSHSVEQYF. CDR3 nucleotide sequence: TGTGCCAGCAGCCACTCCGTCGAGCAGTACTTC. Complete variable domain (other parts from reference TRBV7-2 and TRBJ2-7): GAGVSQSPSNKVTEKGKDVELRCDPISGHTALYWYRQSLGQGLEFLIYFQGNSAPDKSGLPSDRFSAERTGGSVSTLTIQRTQQEDSAVYLCASSHSVEQYFGPGTRLTVT.

The chain employs TRBV11-2 and TRBJ1-3; 8 bases agree with TRBD1. The V gene's germline CDR1 is SGHAT and CDR2 FQNNGV. CDR3 length: 16 residues. Trimming took 5 bases from V and 3 from J; bases not matched to a gene: 9. In nucleotides, the CDR3 is TGTGCCAGCAGCCCGTTACAGGGGGTAGGTGGAAACACCATATATTTT. It specifies CASSPLQGVGGNTIYF.

The chain links TRBV6-1 to TRBJ1-1; D is uncertain. Per germline, CDR1 MNHNS and CDR2 SASEGT. The CDR3 spans 13 residues. Trimming removed 2 bases from V and 6 bases from J, with 10 bases in between. CDR3 bases: TGTGCCAGCAGTGAATTCGGCAGGCCTGAAGCTTTCTTT. This translates into CASSEFGRPEAFF.

The DNA of the CDR3 is TGCGCCAGCAGCCGGCGGGGTACAGATACGCAGTATTTT. Amino acids: CASSRRGTDTQYF. This sequence joins TRBV4-3 and TRBJ2-3, with D possibly being TRBD2 (6 bases). Trimming left V 4 bases short and J 3 bases short, with 8 bases between. CDR1 is LGHNA and CDR2 is YSLEER in the germline V gene. The CDR3 contains 13 residues.

The chain links TRBV2 to TRBJ2-1, with 15 bases aligning to TRBD2. CDR1 SNHLY and CDR2 FYNNEI come from the germline V gene. The CDR3 is 13 residues long. Trimming removed 5 bases from V and 16 bases from J; junction bases left unmatched: 6. This chain's CDR3 is CASSWTSGGASFF. CDR3 sequence (DNA): TGTGCCAGCAGTTGGACTAGCGGGGGGGCCTCCTTCTTC.

The rearrangement links TRBV5-1 to TRBJ1-3; D gene uncertain. V dropped 0 bases and J dropped 4 bases, with 14 bases sitting between them. The CDR3 consists of 16 residues. The germline V gene has CDR1 SGHRS and CDR2 YFSETQ. The DNA for the CDR3 is TGCGCCAGCAGCTTGGCCGGGAGATCCTTCGGAAACACCATATATTTT. As protein: CASSLAGRSFGNTIYF. The entire variable domain, with the rest obtained from reference TRBV5-1 and TRBJ1-3, is as follows: KAGVTQTPRYLIKTRGQQVTLSCSPISGHRSVSWYQQTPGQGLQFLFEYFSETQRNKGNFPGRFSGRQFSNSRSEMNVSTLELGDSALYLCASSLAGRSFGNTIYFGEGSWLTVV.

The chain employs TRBV3-1 (or the pseudogene TRBV3-2) and TRBJ1-2; 9 bases line up with TRBD1. The CDR3 spans 17 residues. CDR1 is LGHDT and CDR2 is YNNKEL in the germline V gene (reference sequence). V dropped 0 bases and J dropped 5; count of bases not matched to a gene: 10. This CDR3 is CASSQEGQGPFLYGYTF. For the CDR3, the DNA is TGTGCCAGCAGCCAAGAGGGACAGGGACCCTTCCTTTATGGCTACACCTTC.

V usage is TRBV9 and J usage is TRBJ1-1; D is undetermined. Germline V gene data show CDR1 as SGDLS and CDR2 as YYNGEE. This CDR3 comprises 15 residues. V lost 0 bases and J lost 3, with 12 bases in between. CDR3: CASSVGGLGDTEAFF. CDR3 in DNA: TGTGCCAGCAGCGTAGGAGGTTTGGGTGACACTGAAGCTTTCTTT. Full variable domain (rest looked up from reference TRBV9 and TRBJ1-1): DSGVTQTPKHLITATGQRVTLRCSPRSGDLSVYWYQQSLDQGLQFLIQYYNGEERAKGNILERFSAQQFPDLHSELNLSSLELGDSALYFCASSVGGLGDTEAFFGQGTRLTVV.

The genes are TRBV27 and TRBJ1-5, with no clear D. Germline-derived CDR1 and CDR2 are MNHEY and SMNVEV (reference sequence). V lost 3 bases to trimming and J lost 1 base, with 7 bases between them. This CDR3 has 14 amino acids. The CDR3 protein is CASSFGHSNQPQHF. CDR3 coding DNA: TGTGCCAGCAGTTTCGGTCACAGCAATCAGCCCCAGCATTTT.

This clone was recorded once. This chain links TRBV6-4 with TRBJ1-2; D gene ambiguous. The germline V and J ends were trimmed by 1 base and 8 bases, with 11 bases remaining between them. The CDR3 has 13 amino acids. Germline lookup yields CDR1 MRHNA and CDR2 SNTAGT. The CDR3 DNA is TGTGCCAGCAGTGACTGGGCAGGCCGAGGCTACACCTTC. It specifies CASSDWAGRGYTF.

The chain recombines TRBV29-1 with TRBJ1-3, with D unclear. V was trimmed by 5 bases and J by 0 bases, leaving 8 bases between them. This CDR3 has 13 amino acids. Germline V gene lookup returns CDR1 SQVTM and CDR2 ANQGSEA. CDR3 amino acids: CSVKRSSGNTIYF. CDR3 nucleotides: TGCAGCGTTAAGAGATCCTCTGGAAACACCATATATTTT.